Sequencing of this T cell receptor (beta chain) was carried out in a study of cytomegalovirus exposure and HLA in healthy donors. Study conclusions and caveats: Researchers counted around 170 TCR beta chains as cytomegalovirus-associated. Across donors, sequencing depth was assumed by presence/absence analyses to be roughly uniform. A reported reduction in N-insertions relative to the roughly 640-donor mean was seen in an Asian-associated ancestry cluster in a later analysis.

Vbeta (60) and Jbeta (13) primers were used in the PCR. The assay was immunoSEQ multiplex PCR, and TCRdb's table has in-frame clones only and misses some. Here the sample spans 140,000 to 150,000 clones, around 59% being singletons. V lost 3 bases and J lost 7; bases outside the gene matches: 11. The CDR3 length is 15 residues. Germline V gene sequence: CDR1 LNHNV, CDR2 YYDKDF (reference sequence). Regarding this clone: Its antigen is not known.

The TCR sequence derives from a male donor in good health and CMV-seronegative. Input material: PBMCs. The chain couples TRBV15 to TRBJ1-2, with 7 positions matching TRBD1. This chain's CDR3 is CATSRERTGLRGYTF. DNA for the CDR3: TGTGCCACCAGCAGGGAGAGGACAGGCTTGCGTGGCTACACCTTC.